This T cell receptor (beta chain) derives from a study of blood T cell repertoires in COVID-19. At the level of the study: The origin of the acute and convalescent COVID-19 samples was the United States, Italy and Spain. T cells, B-cell-depleted T cells, or PBMCs provided the cDNA or gDNA that served as material.

TCRdb keeps only in-frame clones here, not all; method: immunoSEQ multiplex PCR. The sample includes approximately 75,000 clones, about 74% of them seen just once. The sequence was collected from a human donor with acute or convalescent COVID-19. The donor label of this sample is uncertain. Sequenced input: peripheral blood.

The CDR3 here is CASSPRSAGGFNEQFF. The CDR3 DNA follows: TGTGCCAGCAGCCCTAGATCAGCGGGGGGCTTCAATGAGCAGTTCTTC. V is TRBV11-2 and J is TRBJ2-1; 9 positions agree with TRBD2. The CDR3 has 16 amino acids. Germline V lookup: CDR1 SGHAT, CDR2 FQNNGV. V gave up 5 bases and J gave up 6 bases; unmatched junction bases: 11.